The rows below give T cell receptor beta chains drawn from one sample of a study of T cells after posttransplantation cyclophosphamide. The assay was immunoSEQ multiplex PCR, and TCRdb's table has in-frame clones only and misses some. Among about 52,000 clones, 85% to 95% were seen once, and the ten largest hold about 3%. Sample: PBMCs. These receptors all stem from a woman in her 30s in good health and a related stem cell transplant donor. Both conserved end residues are part of each CDR3. The D gene is left open where the match is weak. Clone size is shown for a subset of rows, as once, few, many or a class of expanded clone.

>TRBV9|TRBD1|TRBJ2-2|.
TGTGCCAGCAGCACCCGAGGGGGCCCGAACACCGGGGAGCTGTTTTTT
CASSTRGGPNTGELFF
>TRBV5-6|.|TRBJ2-1|.
TGTGCCAGCAGCTTGGGGGGAGGAGACAATGAGCAGTTCTTC
CASSLGGGDNEQFF
>TRBV10-1|.|TRBJ2-1|.
TGCGCCAGCAGTGAGTCGGGGAGCTCCTACAATGAGCAGTTCTTC
CASSESGSSYNEQFF
>TRBV6-1|.|TRBJ1-5|.
TGTGCCAGCAAAGAAGGGGGAGATCAGCCCCAGCATTTT
CASKEGGDQPQHF
>TRBV29-1|TRBD1|TRBJ1-2|.
TGCAGCGTTGACCCGGGACAGGGGGACTATGGCTACACCTTC
CSVDPGQGDYGYTF
>TRBV6-6|TRBD1|TRBJ1-3|.
TGTGCCAGCAGCGACGGGACAGGGGCTGGAAACACCATATATTTT
CASSDGTGAGNTIYF
>TRBV18|TRBD1|TRBJ1-4|.
TGTGCCAGCTCACCGGGACAGTCAACTAATGAAAAACTGTTTTTT
CASSPGQSTNEKLFF
>TRBV27|.|TRBJ1-5|.
TGTGCCAGCAGTTTAAAGTCGGGGGGCCAGCCCCAGCATTTT
CASSLKSGGQPQHF
>TRBV12-5|.|TRBJ1-2|.
TGTGCTAGTGGTTTAACAGGGTTATATGGCTACACCTTC
CASGLTGLYGYTF
>TRBV7-3|.|TRBJ2-1|few
TGTGCCAGCAGCCACCCACAGAGCTCCTACAATGAGCAGTTCTTC
CASSHPQSSYNEQFF
>TRBV5-4|.|TRBJ1-2|.
TGTGCCAGCAGCCCTCAGGGAGGCTATGGCTACACCTTC
CASSPQGGYGYTF
>TRBV18|.|TRBJ1-2|.
TGTGCCAGCTCACCACCGGTCCAGGGCGGAAACTATGGCTACACCTTC
CASSPPVQGGNYGYTF
>TRBV19|.|TRBJ2-2|.
TGTGCCAGTAGTATGAGGCAGGGGTGGATGAACACCGGGGAGCTGTTTTTT
CASSMRQGWMNTGELFF
>TRBV6-1|TRBD2|TRBJ2-7|.
TGTGCCGTCGGGCGGGGGGGCTACGAGCAGTACTTC
CAVGRGGYEQYF
>TRBV19|.|TRBJ2-3|.
TGTGCCAGTAGAATACAGGGTAGCACAGATACGCAGTATTTT
CASRIQGSTDTQYF
>TRBV5-1|TRBD1|TRBJ1-6|few
TGCGCCAGCAGCAGCAGACAGGGGGATTCACCCCTCCACTTT
CASSSRQGDSPLHF
>TRBV2|.|TRBJ1-4|.
TGTGCCAGCAAGGGGGGGGGCGCGGAAAAACTGTTTTTT
CASKGGGAEKLFF
>TRBV7-2|.|TRBJ1-2|.
TGTGCCAGCAGCTTAACGTATCCTGCGACACCTTCCTATGGCTACACCTTC
CASSLTYPATPSYGYTF
>TRBV6-5|.|TRBJ1-3|.
TGTGCCAGCATTCCCACGGGTGGAAACACCATATATTTT
CASIPTGGNTIYF
>TRBV7-2|.|TRBJ2-5|.
TGTGCCAGCAGCTTAACTGGGGGCGAGACCCAGTACTTC
CASSLTGGETQYF
>TRBV7-8|.|TRBJ2-7|.
TGTGCCAGCAGCTCCCCGACGCGGCCTCACGAGCAGTACTTC
CASSSPTRPHEQYF
>TRBV5-6|TRBD1|TRBJ1-2|.
TGTGCCAGCAGCCCCCAGGGGGCCACGTGGGGCTACACCTTC
CASSPQGATWGYTF
>TRBV2|TRBD1|TRBJ2-7|.
TGTGCCAGCAGTCTGACAGGGCCCTACGAGCAGTACTTC
CASSLTGPYEQYF
>TRBV4-3|.|TRBJ1-2|.
TGCGCCAGCAGCCAAGATCAGAGGTATGGCTACACCTTC
CASSQDQRYGYTF
>TRBV2|.|TRBJ1-5|once
TGTGCCAGCAGCAGGATGGGCAGCAATCAGCCCCAGCATTTT
CASSRMGSNQPQHF
>TRBV5-1|TRBD1|TRBJ2-1|.
TGCGCCAGCAGTGGACAGGGCCTTTCGAATGAGCAGTTCTTC
CASSGQGLSNEQFF
>TRBV7-6|TRBD1|TRBJ1-2|.
TGTGCCAGCAGTCCCGACAGGGCCTCCTATGGCTACACCTTC
CASSPDRASYGYTF
>TRBV5-1|.|TRBJ2-1|.
TGCGCCAGCAGCTTGGCCTCACAGTTGAATGAGCAGTTCTTC
CASSLASQLNEQFF
>TRBV27|TRBD2|TRBJ2-2|.
TGTGCCAGCACTATAGCGGGGCTTAACACCGGGGAGCTGTTTTTT
CASTIAGLNTGELFF
>TRBV7-8|TRBD1|TRBJ1-5|.
TGTGCCAGCAGCTTGGGACAGCCCAATCAGCCCCAGCATTTT
CASSLGQPNQPQHF
>TRBV4-3|.|TRBJ1-2|once
TGCGCCAGCAGCCAAGAGGAGGGAAGACATGGCTACACCTTC
CASSQEEGRHGYTF
>TRBV6-5|.|TRBJ1-2|.
TGTGCCAGCAGCCAAGATTCAGGGGTCTATGGCTACACCTTC
CASSQDSGVYGYTF
>TRBV5-5|.|TRBJ1-4|.
TGTGCCAGCAGCTTGGTGGCAGGGTCGGATAATGAAAAACTGTTTTTT
CASSLVAGSDNEKLFF
>TRBV25-1|.|TRBJ2-7|.
TGTGCCAGCAGTGGAAACGAGGAACCGTGCTTC
CASSGNEEPCF
>TRBV19|.|TRBJ1-1|.
TGTGCCAGTAGTATAAGGGACACGAACACTGAAGCTTTCTTT
CASSIRDTNTEAFF
>TRBV18|.|TRBJ1-2|.
TGTGCCAGCTCACCATCAGGGGCGAGTAACTATGGCTACACCTTC
CASSPSGASNYGYTF
>TRBV11-2|TRBD2|TRBJ2-3|.
TGTGCCAGCAGCTTGACCCTCGACTGGAGCGGGGGGGCAGATACGCAGTATTTT
CASSLTLDWSGGADTQYF
>TRBV5-6|.|TRBJ2-7|.
TGTGCCAGCAGCTTGGAGAGTGGAGGCCAGGCCTACGAGCAGTACTTC
CASSLESGGQAYEQYF
>TRBV4-3|TRBD1|TRBJ1-2|once
TGCGCCAGCAGCCAAGCGGGGGGACAGGGCTATGGCTACACCTTC
CASSQAGGQGYGYTF
>TRBV7-9|TRBD2|TRBJ2-3|.
TGTGCCAGCAGCTCCCGGACTAGCGGGGTTTTCGATACGCAGTATTTT
CASSSRTSGVFDTQYF
>TRBV5-6|.|TRBJ2-7|.
TGTGCCAGCAGCTCTTCCGGGGTGGGCGAGCAGTACTTC
CASSSSGVGEQYF
>TRBV6-1|TRBD1|TRBJ2-5|.
TGTGCCAGCAGTGTAGGGGACAGGGTTCTGAGAGAGACCCAGTACTTC
CASSVGDRVLRETQYF
>TRBV5-4|.|TRBJ2-7|.
TGTGCCAGCAGCTTGGATGGTAGAGGGCGACCCTACGAGCAGTACTTC
CASSLDGRGRPYEQYF
>TRBV5-5|.|TRBJ2-7|once
TGTGCCAGCAGCCCCCAGGGTTACGAGCAGTACTTC
CASSPQGYEQYF
>TRBV4-1|TRBD1|TRBJ1-2|.
TGCGCCAGCAGCCCCTCAAGTGGGACAGGGGTTAGCTATGGCTACACCTTC
CASSPSSGTGVSYGYTF
>TRBV4-1|TRBD2|TRBJ2-5|few
TGCGCCAGCAGCCAAAGGGCGCTAGCGGTAACCCAAGAGACCCAGTACTTC
CASSQRALAVTQETQYF
>TRBV5-1|.|TRBJ1-6|.
TGCGCCAGCAGCCTAGGACAGCTAGATGGTTCACCCCTCCACTTT
CASSLGQLDGSPLHF
>TRBV7-2|TRBD1|TRBJ1-1|.
TGTGCCAGCAGCTTACGGGTCGACAGGGTTGAAGGGACTGAAGCTTTCTTT
CASSLRVDRVEGTEAFF
>TRBV6-5|.|TRBJ2-6|.
TGTGCCAGCCAAGGGGTACACTCTGGGGCCAACGTCCTGACTTTC
CASQGVHSGANVLTF
>TRBV2|.|TRBJ1-5|few
TGTGCCAGCAGTCAAACAGGGAAGGAAAATCAGCCCCAGCATTTT
CASSQTGKENQPQHF
>TRBV6-1|TRBD1|TRBJ1-1|.
TGTGCCAGCAGTGAATTGTATAGGCAGGGGGCCACTGAAGCTTTCTTT
CASSELYRQGATEAFF
>TRBV11-2|.|TRBJ1-1|.
TGTGCCAGCAGCTGGTTGGGGGCGAAGAACACTGAAGCTTTCTTT
CASSWLGAKNTEAFF